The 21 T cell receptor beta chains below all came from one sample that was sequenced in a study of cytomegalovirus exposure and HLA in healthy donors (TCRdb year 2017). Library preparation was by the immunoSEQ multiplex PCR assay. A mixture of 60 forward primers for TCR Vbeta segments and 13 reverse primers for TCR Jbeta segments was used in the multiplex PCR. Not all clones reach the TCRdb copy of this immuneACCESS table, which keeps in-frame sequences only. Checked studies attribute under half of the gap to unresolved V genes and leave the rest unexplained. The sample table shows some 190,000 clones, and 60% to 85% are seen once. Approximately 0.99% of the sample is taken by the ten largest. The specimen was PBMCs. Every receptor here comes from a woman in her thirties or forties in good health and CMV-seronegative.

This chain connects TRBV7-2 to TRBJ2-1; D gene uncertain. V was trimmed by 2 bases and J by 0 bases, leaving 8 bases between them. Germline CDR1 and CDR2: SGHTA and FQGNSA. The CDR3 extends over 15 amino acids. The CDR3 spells CASSLRGVSYNEQFF. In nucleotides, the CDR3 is TGTGCCAGCAGCTTACGAGGAGTCTCCTACAATGAGCAGTTCTTC.

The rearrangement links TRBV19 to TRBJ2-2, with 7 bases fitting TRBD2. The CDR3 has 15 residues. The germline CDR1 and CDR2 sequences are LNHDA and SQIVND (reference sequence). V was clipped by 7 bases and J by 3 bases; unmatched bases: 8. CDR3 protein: CASMEGGQYTGELFF. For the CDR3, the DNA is TGTGCCAGTATGGAGGGAGGGCAGTACACCGGGGAGCTGTTTTTT.

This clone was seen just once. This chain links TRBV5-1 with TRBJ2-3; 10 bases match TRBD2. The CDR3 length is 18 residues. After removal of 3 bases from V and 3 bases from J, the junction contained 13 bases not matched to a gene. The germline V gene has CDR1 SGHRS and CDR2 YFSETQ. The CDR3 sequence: CASSSLDSTSGPTDTQYF. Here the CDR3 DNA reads TGCGCCAGCAGCTCCCTAGACTCGACTAGCGGGCCTACAGATACGCAGTATTTT.

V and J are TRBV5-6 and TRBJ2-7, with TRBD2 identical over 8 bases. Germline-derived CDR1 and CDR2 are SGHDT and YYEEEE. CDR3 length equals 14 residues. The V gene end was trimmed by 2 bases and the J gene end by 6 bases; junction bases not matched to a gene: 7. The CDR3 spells CASSFTGGGFEQYF. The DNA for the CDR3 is TGTGCCAGCAGCTTCACCGGGGGGGGATTCGAGCAGTACTTC.

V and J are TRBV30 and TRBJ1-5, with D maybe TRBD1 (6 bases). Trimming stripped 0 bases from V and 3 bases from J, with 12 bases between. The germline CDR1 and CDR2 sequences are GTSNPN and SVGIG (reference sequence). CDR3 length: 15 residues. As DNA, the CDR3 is TGTGCCTGGAGTGTACAGGGCAGGGTCAATCAGCCCCAGCATTTT. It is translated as CAWSVQGRVNQPQHF.

This CDR3 reads CAATDRLSGANVLTF. DNA for the CDR3: TGTGCCGCAACCGACAGGCTCTCTGGGGCCAACGTCCTGACTTTC. The chain couples TRBV5-5 to TRBJ2-6, with a tentative D call TRBD1 (6 bases). The germline gives CDR1 SGHKS, CDR2 YYEKEE (reference sequence). The V end was cut by 10 bases, the J end by 0 bases, with 14 bases between. The CDR3 runs to 15 residues.

Here the CDR3 DNA reads TGTGCCAGCAGAAATCCGGGATACGCCTACAATGAGCAGTTCTTC. As protein: CASRNPGYAYNEQFF. J is TRBJ2-1 and V is TRBV19, with a weak D call TRBD2 (5 bases). The CDR3 has 15 amino acids. V was cut by 9 bases and J by 2 bases, with 17 bases left in between. The germline CDR1 and CDR2 sequences are LNHDA and SQIVND (reference sequence).

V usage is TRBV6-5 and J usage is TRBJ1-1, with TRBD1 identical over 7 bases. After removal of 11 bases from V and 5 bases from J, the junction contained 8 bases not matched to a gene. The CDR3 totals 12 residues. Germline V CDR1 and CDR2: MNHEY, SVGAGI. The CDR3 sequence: CASGGGWTEAFF. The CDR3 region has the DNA TGTGCCTCCGGAGGGGGCTGGACTGAAGCTTTCTTT.

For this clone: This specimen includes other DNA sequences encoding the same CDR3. The CDR3 loop is CASSLSGSNYGYTF. DNA for the CDR3: TGTGCCAGCAGCTTATCCGGTTCCAACTATGGCTACACCTTC. The V gene is TRBV7-9, the J gene TRBJ1-2, with D unclear. In germline, CDR1 is SEHNR, CDR2 FQNEAQ (reference sequence). V lost 2 bases and J 2 bases, leaving 9 bases between the germline ends. There are 14 residues in the CDR3.

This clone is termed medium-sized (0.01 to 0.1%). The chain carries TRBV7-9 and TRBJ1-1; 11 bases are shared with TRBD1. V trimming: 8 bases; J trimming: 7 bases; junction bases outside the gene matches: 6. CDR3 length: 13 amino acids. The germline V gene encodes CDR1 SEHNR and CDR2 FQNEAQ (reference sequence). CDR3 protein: CASGQGAMVEAFF. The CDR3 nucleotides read TGTGCCAGCGGACAGGGGGCTATGGTTGAAGCTTTCTTT.

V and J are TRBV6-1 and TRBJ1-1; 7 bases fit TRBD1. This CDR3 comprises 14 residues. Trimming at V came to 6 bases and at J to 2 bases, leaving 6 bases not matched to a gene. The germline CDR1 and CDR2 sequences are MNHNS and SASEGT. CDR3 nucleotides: TGTGCCAGCAGACCAGGGGGGCTAAACACTGAAGCTTTCTTT. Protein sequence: CASRPGGLNTEAFF.

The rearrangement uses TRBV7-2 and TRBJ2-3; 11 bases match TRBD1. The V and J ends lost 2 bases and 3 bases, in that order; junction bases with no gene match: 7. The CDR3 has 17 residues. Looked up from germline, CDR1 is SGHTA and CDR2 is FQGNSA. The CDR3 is CASSLRSGQGATDTQYF. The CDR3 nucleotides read TGTGCCAGCAGCTTACGCAGTGGACAGGGGGCGACAGATACGCAGTATTTT.

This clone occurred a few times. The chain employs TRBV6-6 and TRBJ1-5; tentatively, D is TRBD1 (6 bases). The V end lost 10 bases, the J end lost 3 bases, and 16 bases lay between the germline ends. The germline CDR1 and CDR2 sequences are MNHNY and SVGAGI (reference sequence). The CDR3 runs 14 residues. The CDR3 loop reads CAIRPRGLNQPQHF. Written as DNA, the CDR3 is TGTGCCATCCGCCCCAGGGGTCTCAATCAGCCCCAGCATTTT.

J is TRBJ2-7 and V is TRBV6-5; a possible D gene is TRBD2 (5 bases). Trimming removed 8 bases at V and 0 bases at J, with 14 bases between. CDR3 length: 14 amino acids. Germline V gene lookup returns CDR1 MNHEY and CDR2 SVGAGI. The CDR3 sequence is CASARTDVSYEQYF. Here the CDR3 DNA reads TGTGCCAGCGCCCGGACTGACGTCTCCTACGAGCAGTACTTC.

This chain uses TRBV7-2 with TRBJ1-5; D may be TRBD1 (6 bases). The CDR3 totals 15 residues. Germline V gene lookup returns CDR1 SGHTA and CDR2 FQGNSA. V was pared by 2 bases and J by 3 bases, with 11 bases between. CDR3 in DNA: TGTGCCAGCAGCTTAAATGGACAGTTCAATCAGCCCCAGCATTTT. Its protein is CASSLNGQFNQPQHF.

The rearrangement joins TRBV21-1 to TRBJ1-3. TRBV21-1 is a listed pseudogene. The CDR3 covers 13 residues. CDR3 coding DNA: TGTGCCAGCAGCGACGCGGGCGGAAACACCATATATTTT. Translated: CASSDAGGNTIYF.

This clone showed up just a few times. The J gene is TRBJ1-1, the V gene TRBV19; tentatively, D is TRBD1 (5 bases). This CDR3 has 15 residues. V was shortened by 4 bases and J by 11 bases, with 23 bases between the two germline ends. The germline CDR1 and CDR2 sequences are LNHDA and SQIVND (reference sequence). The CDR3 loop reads CASSTSWVGLMDAFF. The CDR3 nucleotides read TGTGCCAGTAGTACTTCGTGGGTGGGGCTCATGGATGCTTTCTTT.

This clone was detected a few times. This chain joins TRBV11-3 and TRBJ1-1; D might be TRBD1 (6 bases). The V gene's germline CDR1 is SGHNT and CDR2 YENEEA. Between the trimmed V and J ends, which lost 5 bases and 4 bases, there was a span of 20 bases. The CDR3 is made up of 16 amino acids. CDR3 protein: CASSPRESRGGTEAFF. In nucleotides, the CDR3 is TGTGCCAGCAGCCCTAGAGAGTCTCGAGGGGGCACTGAAGCTTTCTTT.

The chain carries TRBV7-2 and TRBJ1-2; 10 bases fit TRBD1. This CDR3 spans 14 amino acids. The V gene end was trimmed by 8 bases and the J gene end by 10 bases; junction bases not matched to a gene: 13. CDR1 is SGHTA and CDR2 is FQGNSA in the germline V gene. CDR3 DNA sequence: TGTGCCAGCTCCACGACAGGGGGCGCGGCTCACTACACCTTC. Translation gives CASSTTGGAAHYTF.

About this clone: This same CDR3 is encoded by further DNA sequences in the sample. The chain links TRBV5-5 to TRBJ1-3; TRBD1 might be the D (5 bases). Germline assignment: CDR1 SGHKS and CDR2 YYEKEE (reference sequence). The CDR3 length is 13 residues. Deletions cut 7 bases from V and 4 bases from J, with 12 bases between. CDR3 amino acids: CASRGAAGNTIYF. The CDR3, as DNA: TGTGCCAGCCGCGGGGCGGCCGGAAACACCATATATTTT.

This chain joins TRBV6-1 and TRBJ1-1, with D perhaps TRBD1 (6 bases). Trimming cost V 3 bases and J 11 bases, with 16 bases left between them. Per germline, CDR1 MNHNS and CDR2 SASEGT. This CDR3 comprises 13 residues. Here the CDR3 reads CASSEQGQTGAFF. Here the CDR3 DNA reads TGTGCCAGCAGTGAGCAAGGACAGACCGGGGCTTTCTTT.